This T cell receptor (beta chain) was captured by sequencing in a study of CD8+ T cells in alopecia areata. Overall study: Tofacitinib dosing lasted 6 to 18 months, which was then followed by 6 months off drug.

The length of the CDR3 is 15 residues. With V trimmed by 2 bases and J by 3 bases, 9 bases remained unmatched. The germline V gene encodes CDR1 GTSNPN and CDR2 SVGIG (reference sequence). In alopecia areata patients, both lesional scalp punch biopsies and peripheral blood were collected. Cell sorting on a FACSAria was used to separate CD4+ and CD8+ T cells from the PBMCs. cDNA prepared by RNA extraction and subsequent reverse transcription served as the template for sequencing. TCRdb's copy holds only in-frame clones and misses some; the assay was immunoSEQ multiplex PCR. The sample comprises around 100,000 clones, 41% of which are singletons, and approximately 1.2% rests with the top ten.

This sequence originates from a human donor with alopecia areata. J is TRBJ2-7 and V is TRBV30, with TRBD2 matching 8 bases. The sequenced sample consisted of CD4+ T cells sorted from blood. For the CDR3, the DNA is TGTGCCTGGAGTCGGGGAACTAGCGGAAGCTACGAGCAGTACTTC. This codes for CAWSRGTSGSYEQYF.